One sample yielded the 20 T cell receptor beta chains listed below, sequenced in a study of T cells in women clearing cervical HPV infection. Measured with immunoSEQ multiplex PCR; TCRdb has only the in-frame clones, and not every one. The sample has about 20,000 clones. Sequences were obtained from blood buffy coat. These receptors came from a woman between 18 and 75 years old with a cervical HPV16 infection that either progressed to CIN3+ or cleared (not recorded which).

For this clone: Other DNA sequences in the sample encode the same CDR3. The CDR3 reads CASSFLGQGGETQYF. CDR3 bases read: TGCGCCAGCAGCTTCCTGGGACAGGGTGGCGAGACC. The chain uses TRBV5-1 and TRBJ2-5; 9 positions match TRBD1. The observed sequence ends 3 residues before the CDR3 terminus, with the missing tail filled in from the germline J gene. CDR3 length: 15 amino acids. Germline V gene sequence: CDR1 SGHRS, CDR2 YFSETQ. J was trimmed by 5 bases and V by 2 bases; bases with no gene match: 7.

This clone is deemed medium-sized by its frequency. The CDR3 goes on 3 residues after the read ends, and that part is filled in from the germline J gene. The chain combines TRBV7-3 with TRBJ2-6, with 13 bases that match TRBD2. The CDR3 length is 19 residues. Germline values: CDR1 SGHTA, CDR2 FQGTGA. After removal of 1 base from V and 0 bases from J, the junction contained 3 bases not matched to a gene. The CDR3 loop is CASSLRLAGGSSGANVLTF. Partial CDR3 DNA: TGTGCCAGCAGCTTAAGACTAGCGGGGGGTTCCTCTGGGGCCAACGTC.

For this clone: The CDR3 goes on 3 residues after the read ends, and that part is filled in from the germline J gene. This chain joins TRBV2 and TRBJ2-3, with TRBD1 matching 7 bases. The CDR3 extends over 13 amino acids. The germline V gene has CDR1 SNHLY and CDR2 FYNNEI. The part of the CDR3 DNA that was read is TGTGCCAGCAGTGAACTACAGGGACAGCCG. This gives the protein CASSELQGQP. In full, the CDR3 reads CASSELQGQPQYF.

Regarding this clone: The junction departs from the called germline gene at one end, perhaps through a read error. Additional DNA sequences in this sample encode the identical CDR3. This CDR3 is CASSLRQVTNYGYTF. The part of the CDR3 DNA that was read is TGTGCCAGCAGTTTACGACAGGTGACTAACTATGGA. This chain connects TRBV28 to TRBJ1-2; the D gene is possibly TRBD1 (6 bases). The observed sequence ends 3 residues before the CDR3 terminus, with the missing tail filled in from the germline J gene. The CDR3 loop spans 15 amino acids. In germline, CDR1 is MDHEN, CDR2 SYDVKM.

Regarding this clone: The missing CDR3 end, 3 residues past where the read stops, is filled in from the germline J gene. The J gene is TRBJ2-4, the V gene TRBV2; possibly TRBD1 for D (7 bases). In germline, CDR1 is SNHLY, CDR2 FYNNEI. The CDR3 extends over 13 amino acids. CDR3 loop: CASREGTDYGQYF. The sequenced part of the CDR3 DNA is TGTGCCAGCAGGGAGGGGACAGATTATGGT.

A remark on this clone: The CDR3 end falls 3 residues outside the read, so it is completed with the germline J gene. This chain uses TRBV29-1 with TRBJ2-1; 14 bases map to TRBD2. Germline values: CDR1 SQVTM, CDR2 ANQGSEA. The V segment lost 8 bases and the J segment 9 bases; nucleotides outside the gene matches: 12. CDR3 length equals 15 residues. The DNA read from the CDR3 is TGCAGCCATAATCCCACCGGGACTAGCGGGAGTGAG. The encoded protein is CSHNPTGTSGSE. The whole CDR3 is CSHNPTGTSGSEQFF.

With regard to this clone: Sequencing ends 3 residues short of the CDR3 end; the germline J gene provides the rest. The rearrangement joins TRBV7-9 to TRBJ2-5, with a tentative D call TRBD2 (6 bases). CDR3 length equals 14 residues. Germline V gene sequence: CDR1 SEHNR, CDR2 FQNEAQ (reference sequence). Trimming cost V 3 bases and J 4 bases, with 12 bases left between them. The CDR3 region is CASSLGGRAETQYF. The sequenced CDR3 bases are TGTGCCAGCAGCTTGGGAGGCAGGGCAGAGACC.

About this clone itself: The read ends 3 residues shy of where the CDR3 ends; the end is completed using the germline J gene. The chain uses TRBV19 and TRBJ2-2; 7 bases are a match to TRBD2. The germline V gene has CDR1 LNHDA and CDR2 SQIVND (reference sequence). The length of the CDR3 is 16 residues. After removal of 7 bases from V and 6 bases from J, the junction contained 14 bases not matched to a gene. The part of the CDR3 DNA that was read is TGTGCCAGTAATGTGTTCCGGACTAGAATTCCCGGGGAG. It codes for CASNVFRTRIPGE. In full, the CDR3 reads CASNVFRTRIPGELFF.

The sequenced CDR3 bases are TGTGCCAGCACCCGCAGACCGTCAGGATCTGGGGCCAACGTG. Amino acid sequence: CASTRRPSGSGANV. The full CDR3 reads CASTRRPSGSGANVLFF. The chain carries TRBV6-2 or TRBV6-3 and TRBJ2-2; TRBD1 might be the D (5 bases). The read ends 3 residues before the CDR3 terminus; that terminus is restored from the germline J gene. Germline values: CDR1 MNHEY, CDR2 SVGEGT. CDR3 length: 17 residues.

CDR3 in amino acids: CSARALAKNIQYF. Partial CDR3 DNA: TGCAGTGCTAGGGCCTTAGCCAAAAACATT. This chain links TRBV20-1 with TRBJ2-4, with D unresolved. The sequenced fragment ends 3 residues before the CDR3 boundary, so the rest is inferred from the germline J gene. The CDR3 is made up of 13 amino acids. Looked up from germline, CDR1 is DFQATT and CDR2 is SNEGSKA (reference sequence). Trimming pared 3 bases from V and 0 bases from J, leaving 6 bases between.

In regard to this clone: The read gets to within 3 residues of the CDR3 end, and the germline J gene fills in the rest. The chain has TRBV30 and TRBJ1-2; 11 nucleotides line up with TRBD1. This CDR3 region has 16 residues. CDR1 GTSNPN and CDR2 SVGIG come from the germline V gene (reference sequence). The CDR3 sequence is CAWSFPGQGVGDTYTF. The DNA read from the CDR3 is TGTGCCTGGAGCTTTCCGGGACAGGGGGTTGGGGATACC.

With regard to this clone: The DNA ends 3 residues before the CDR3 does, and the rest of the CDR3 is filled in from the germline J gene. The gene calls are TRBV27 and TRBJ1-1, with D unresolved. Trimming cost V 2 bases and J 1 base, with 11 bases left between them. The CDR3 is made up of 15 amino acids. From germline, CDR1 is MNHEY and CDR2 SMNVEV (reference sequence). CDR3 in amino acids: CASSLVSEKNTEAFF. CDR3 DNA, as far as it was read: TGTGCCAGCAGTTTAGTATCAGAGAAGAACACTGAA.

On this clone: Coverage ceases 3 residues before the CDR3 finishes, and the germline J gene fills in the end. V is TRBV11-3 and J is TRBJ1-1, with D tentatively TRBD1 (6 bases). V was shortened by 7 bases and J by 2 bases, with 17 bases between the two germline ends. The CDR3 consists of 15 residues. Per germline, CDR1 SGHNT and CDR2 YENEEA. The part of the CDR3 DNA that was read is TGTGCCAGCACCATACGACAGGATCGCAACACTGAA. Translated: CASTIRQDRNTE. From start to end, the CDR3 is CASTIRQDRNTEAFF.

Comments on this clone: The read ends 3 residues before the CDR3 terminus; that terminus is restored from the germline J gene. The V and J genes are TRBV5-1 and TRBJ1-4; D perhaps matches TRBD1 (5 bases). Per the germline V gene, CDR1 is SGHRS and CDR2 is YFSETQ. The CDR3 has 14 residues. CDR3 bases read: TGCGCCAGCAGGGAATTCTCTGGGGCCAACGTA. Translation: CASREFSGANV. The complete CDR3 sequence is CASREFSGANVLFF.

In the case of this clone: The read terminates 3 residues ahead of where the CDR3 ends, so the germline J gene completes it. The chain is built from TRBV5-1 and TRBJ1-4; 9 bases agree with TRBD1. J was trimmed by 7 bases and V by 6 bases; bases with no gene match: 16. This CDR3 contains 17 residues. The germline CDR1 and CDR2 sequences are SGHRS and YFSETQ. The CDR3 here is CASTNRDRVGWAEKLFF. The sequenced CDR3 bases are TGCGCCAGCACAAACCGGGACAGGGTGGGTTGGGCTGAAAAA.

This clone is labeled medium-sized based on frequency. The read falls 3 residues short of the CDR3 end, and the missing part is taken from the germline J gene. The V and J genes are TRBV10-2 and TRBJ2-1, with 8 bases lining up with TRBD2. CDR3 length equals 17 residues. Per germline, CDR1 WSHSY and CDR2 SAAADI. J lost 1 base, V lost 4 bases, and 9 bases had no gene match. CDR3 DNA (partial): TGCGCCAGCAGTGCCACGATAAGCGGGAGTTCCTACAATGAG. It encodes CASSATISGSSYNE. The CDR3, in full, reads CASSATISGSSYNEQFF.

About this clone: The read halts 3 residues ahead of the CDR3 end, with the missing end drawn from the germline J gene. The chain recombines TRBV6-4 with TRBJ2-7, with TRBD1 matching 10 bases. The CDR3 runs to 13 residues. Germline CDR1 and CDR2: MRHNA and SNTAGT. V was clipped by 10 bases and J by 2 bases; unmatched bases: 5. CDR3 loop: CAKGQGNAYEQYF. The part of the CDR3 DNA that was read is TGTGCCAAGGGACAGGGGAACGCCTACGAG.

A remark on this clone: The read is 3 residues too short to cover the CDR3 end, so that end is filled in from the germline J gene. This chain links TRBV7-9 with TRBJ1-2; 7 bases align to TRBD1. CDR3 size: 15 residues. The junction had 8 bases not matched to a gene; V was cut back by 1 base and J by 6 bases. Germline CDR1 and CDR2: SEHNR and FQNEAQ (reference sequence). This CDR3 is CASSLGAGGEDGYTF. The DNA read from the CDR3 is TGTGCCAGCAGCTTAGGGGCAGGGGGTGAGGATGGC. Full variable domain (missing parts from reference TRBV7-9 and TRBJ1-2): DTGVSQNPRHKITKRGQNVTFRCDPISEHNRLYWYRQTLGQGPEFLTYFQNEAQLEKSRLLSDRFSAERPKGSFSTLEIQRTEQGDSAMYLCASSLGAGGEDGYTFGSGTRLTVV.

Notes on this clone: The read terminates 3 residues ahead of where the CDR3 ends, so the germline J gene completes it. V and J are TRBV19 and TRBJ2-2, with 7 bases that match TRBD2. Germline V gene sequence: CDR1 LNHDA, CDR2 SQIVND (reference sequence). This CDR3 comprises 15 residues. The junction had 4 bases not matched to a gene; V was cut back by 5 bases and J by 1 base. CDR3 amino acids: CASSWEGLNTGELFF. The sequenced part of the CDR3 DNA is TGTGCCAGTAGTTGGGAGGGACTGAACACCGGGGAG.

This clone registers medium-sized by frequency. The read ends 3 residues early relative to the CDR3; the germline J gene fills the gap. This sequence joins TRBV7-2 and TRBJ1-4; TRBD1 might be the D (5 bases). The CDR3 is 15 residues long. V gave up 1 base and J gave up 8 bases, with 14 bases separating them. The germline V gene has CDR1 SGHTA and CDR2 FQGNSA. The part of the CDR3 DNA that was read is TGTGCCAGCAGCTTAGTCTCAGGGCTTCAGGAAAAA. Translating it yields CASSLVSGLQEK. The CDR3 reads in full as CASSLVSGLQEKLFF.